Below, 11 T cell receptor beta chains from the same sample are listed, as sequenced in a study of cytomegalovirus exposure and HLA in healthy donors. Primers for the PCR totalled 60 Vbeta and 13 Jbeta. Libraries were prepared by immunoSEQ multiplex PCR; TCRdb keeps only in-frame clonotypes and omits some of them. This sample yields around 190,000 clones, of which roughly four fifths are seen a single time; 3% to 3.5% belongs to the top ten. Sample: PBMCs. The receptors stem from a young woman in good health and CMV-seropositive.

The chain joins TRBV7-2 to TRBJ2-1, with TRBD2 identical over 8 bases. Germline V gene sequence: CDR1 SGHTA, CDR2 FQGNSA. With 4 bases clipped from V and 6 bases from J, the junction kept 5 bases outside the gene matches. The CDR3 runs to 14 residues. CDR3 in DNA: TGTGCCAGCAGCTCGCTAGCGGGTCGCAATGAGCAGTTCTTC. It specifies CASSSLAGRNEQFF.

The chain links TRBV21-1 to TRBJ2-3; the D call of TRBD2 is as the table states it, not checked on the DNA. TRBV21-1 is listed as a pseudogene. This CDR3 is 19 amino acids long. The CDR3 nucleotides read TGTGCCAGCAGCAAAAGGGTTGGGGCAAAGCGGGAGTGCACAGATACGCAGTATTTT. It specifies CASSKRVGAKRECTDTQYF.

This clone was seen a single time. J is TRBJ2-3 and V is TRBV7-2, with 15 bases aligning to TRBD2. Germline CDR1 and CDR2: SGHTA and FQGNSA. The CDR3 sequence is 18 residues long. With 3 bases clipped from V and 8 bases from J, the junction kept 12 bases outside the gene matches. This CDR3 reads CASSFGLAGGPKATTQYF. In nucleotides, the CDR3 is TGTGCCAGCAGCTTCGGACTAGCGGGAGGGCCCAAAGCAACTACGCAGTATTTT.

This clone was seen a single time. The V gene is TRBV5-1, the J gene TRBJ2-3, with a possible D match to TRBD1 (6 bases). CDR1 is SGHRS and CDR2 is YFSETQ in the germline V gene. There are 14 residues in the CDR3. V was trimmed by 1 base and J by 3 bases, leaving 9 bases between them. CDR3 sequence reads: CASSLRQVTDTQYF. The CDR3 coding sequence is TGCGCCAGCAGCTTGAGACAGGTAACAGATACGCAGTATTTT. The variable domain in full, completed from reference TRBV5-1 and TRBJ2-3, reads KAGVTQTPRYLIKTRGQQVTLSCSPISGHRSVSWYQQTPGQGLQFLFEYFSETQRNKGNFPGRFSGRQFSNSRSEMNVSTLELGDSALYLCASSLRQVTDTQYFGPGTRLTVL.

The V and J genes are TRBV19 and TRBJ2-7; a weak D match, TRBD1 (6 bases). Germline-derived CDR1 and CDR2 are LNHDA and SQIVND (reference sequence). The CDR3 has 14 residues. Trimming shortened V by 5 bases and J by 0 bases, and 11 bases separated the two germline ends. The CDR3 sequence is CASSPQGSSYEQYF. The CDR3, as DNA: TGTGCCAGTAGTCCCCAGGGGAGCTCCTACGAGCAGTACTTC.

V usage is TRBV9 and J usage is TRBJ2-2; tentative D call: TRBD1 (5 bases). The V and J ends lost 7 bases and 7 bases respectively, with 8 bases between them. Germline V gene sequence: CDR1 SGDLS, CDR2 YYNGEE. The CDR3 extends over 11 amino acids. This CDR3 reads CASGRGGELFF. The CDR3 DNA is TGTGCCAGCGGAAGGGGCGGGGAGCTGTTTTTT.

Here the CDR3 DNA reads TGTGCCAGTAGTATATCTCCAAGGCGGGACACTGAAGCTTTCTTT. The encoded protein is CASSISPRRDTEAFF. The chain combines TRBV19 with TRBJ1-1; D unclear. Trimming took off 2 bases at V and 3 bases at J, with 13 bases between the two ends. The CDR3 has 15 residues. Looked up from germline, CDR1 is LNHDA and CDR2 is SQIVND (reference sequence).

The sample holds a few counts of this clone. The V and J genes are TRBV5-1 and TRBJ1-1; TRBD1 matches at 7 bases. CDR3 length: 16 amino acids. The germline V gene has CDR1 SGHRS and CDR2 YFSETQ. V gave up 4 bases and J gave up 0 bases; unmatched junction bases: 9. The CDR3 DNA reads TGCGCCAGCAGCCCTCAGACAGGGCTGTTGAACACTGAAGCTTTCTTT. This gives the protein CASSPQTGLLNTEAFF.

This chain's CDR3 is CASSLGGGTDTQYF. Written as DNA, the CDR3 is TGTGCCAGCAGCTTGGGGGGGGGCACAGATACGCAGTATTTT. The J gene is TRBJ2-3, the V gene TRBV5-4; a possible D gene is TRBD2 (6 bases). The germline V gene encodes CDR1 SGHNT and CDR2 YYREEE (reference sequence). The CDR3 has 14 amino acids. V was trimmed by 0 bases and J by 1 base, leaving 6 bases between them.

The chain recombines TRBV28 with TRBJ2-7; 8 bases are a match to TRBD1. CDR3 length: 18 residues. The junction had 17 bases not matched to a gene; V was cut back by 5 bases and J by 2 bases. The germline gives CDR1 MDHEN, CDR2 SYDVKM. CDR3 sequence: CASSLGQVGSFRPYEQYF. CDR3 DNA sequence: TGTGCCAGCAGTCTGGGACAGGTTGGTTCTTTTCGGCCCTACGAGCAGTACTTC. The entire variable domain, with the rest obtained from reference TRBV28 and TRBJ2-7, is as follows: DVKVTQSSRYLVKRTGEKVFLECVQDMDHENMFWYRQDPGLGLRLIYFSYDVKMKEKGDIPEGYSVSREKKERFSLILESASTNQTSMYLCASSLGQVGSFRPYEQYFGPGTRLTVT.

The chain joins TRBV6-5 to TRBJ2-7; D is possibly TRBD2 (6 bases). Trimming took 0 bases from V and 5 from J, leaving 11 bases between them. The CDR3 is made up of 14 amino acids. Per germline, CDR1 MNHEY and CDR2 SVGAGI. The DNA for the CDR3 is TGTGCCAGCAGTTACTCGGGGGGATCCGACGAGCAGTACTTC. Translating gives CASSYSGGSDEQYF.